These 9 T cell receptor beta chains came from one sample sequenced in a study of blood T cell repertoires in COVID-19. The protocol was immunoSEQ multiplex PCR, while the TCRdb copy is restricted to in-frame clones and leaves out a portion. The table lists over 200,000 clones, under 85% of them singletons. The sequenced sample consisted of peripheral blood. These TCRs come from a woman in her 30s with COVID-19, enrolled during active disease.

The V gene is TRBV5-4, the J gene TRBJ2-3; 9 bases line up with TRBD2. Trimming removed 0 bases from V and 5 bases from J; junction bases left unmatched: 13. Germline CDR1 and CDR2: SGHNT and YYREEE (reference sequence). The CDR3 length is 18 residues. The CDR3 DNA reads TGTGCCAGCAGCTTGGGGGGACAAGCGGGAGGTTTCAGAGATACGCAGTATTTT. It encodes CASSLGGQAGGFRDTQYF.

The gene calls are TRBV12-2 and TRBJ2-7; whether TRBD2, the table's D call, matches the DNA was not checked. TRBV12-2 is a known pseudogene. The CDR3 runs 14 residues. The CDR3 region has the DNA TGTGCAAGTCGCTTCGGGTGCTTCTCCTACGAGCAGTACTTC. Protein: CASRFGCFSYEQYF.

The chain employs TRBV2 and TRBJ2-5; no definite D call. The germline V gene has CDR1 SNHLY and CDR2 FYNNEI. Trimming pared 0 bases from V and 7 bases from J, leaving 9 bases between. The CDR3 contains 13 residues. CDR3 region: CASSEAEPGTQYF. The CDR3 DNA reads as TGTGCCAGCAGTGAAGCGGAACCGGGGACCCAGTACTTC.

CDR3 sequence (DNA): TGTGCCAGCAGCCCAGGGGGCCATCAGCCCCAGCATTTT. Encoded protein: CASSPGGHQPQHF. V gene TRBV7-9 combines with J gene TRBJ1-5, with 8 bases lining up with TRBD1. Germline V gene sequence: CDR1 SEHNR, CDR2 FQNEAQ (reference sequence). This CDR3 contains 13 residues. V lost 5 bases, J lost 5 bases, and 2 bases stayed unmatched.

V and J are TRBV7-9 and TRBJ1-5, with D hard to call. V dropped 1 base and J dropped 6 bases, with 19 bases sitting between them. CDR1 is SEHNR and CDR2 is FQNEAQ in the germline V gene (reference sequence). This CDR3 is built from 17 residues. The CDR3 here is CASSLGVDGRESQPQHF. The CDR3 DNA follows: TGTGCCAGCAGCTTAGGTGTCGATGGTCGGGAGTCTCAGCCCCAGCATTTT.

The chain combines TRBV11-3 with TRBJ2-1; TRBD2 matches at 9 bases. This CDR3 has 12 amino acids. The ends lost 5 bases at V and 10 bases at J; junction bases unmatched: 3. CDR1 and CDR2 from the germline V gene are SGHNT and YENEEA. CDR3 sequence (DNA): TGTGCCAGCAGCACCCTAGCGGGGGAGCAGTTCTTC. It specifies CASSTLAGEQFF.

The chain has TRBV11-2 and TRBJ2-7, with D unclear. V was cut by 0 bases and J by 2 bases, with 8 bases left in between. CDR3 length equals 14 residues. From germline, CDR1 is SGHAT and CDR2 FQNNGV. DNA of the CDR3: TGTGCCAGCAGCTTAGATCCAGAAACCTACGAGCAGTACTTC. Translated: CASSLDPETYEQYF. The full variable domain, its missing parts supplied by reference TRBV11-2 and TRBJ2-7, is EAGVAQSPRYKIIEKRQSVAFWCNPISGHATLYWYQQILGQGPKLLIQFQNNGVVDDSQLPKDRFSAERLKGVDSTLKIQPAKLEDSAVYLCASSLDPETYEQYFGPGTRLTVT.

The chain uses TRBV5-8 and TRBJ2-7, with D perhaps TRBD2 (6 bases). Germline V gives CDR1 SGHTS, CDR2 YDEGEE. The CDR3 consists of 14 residues. V was clipped by 4 bases and J by 3 bases, with 14 bases between them. The CDR3 loop is CASSPEQGLYEQYF. CDR3 DNA sequence: TGTGCCAGCAGCCCAGAGCAGGGACTCTACGAGCAGTACTTC. The full variable domain, completed using reference TRBV5-8 and TRBJ2-7, is EAGVTQSPTHLIKTRGQQATLRCSPISGHTSVYWYQQALGLGLQFLLWYDEGEERNRGNFPPRFSGRQFPNYSSELNVNALELEDSALYLCASSPEQGLYEQYFGPGTRLTVT.

The chain uses TRBV28 and TRBJ1-2, with D possibly matching TRBD1 (5 bases). CDR3 length: 13 residues. V lost 3 bases to trimming and J lost 3 bases, with 8 bases between them. The germline CDR1 and CDR2 sequences are MDHEN and SYDVKM. The CDR3 coding sequence is TGTGCCAGCAGTTTGGGGCCTTACTATGGCTACACCTTC. Translating it yields CASSLGPYYGYTF.